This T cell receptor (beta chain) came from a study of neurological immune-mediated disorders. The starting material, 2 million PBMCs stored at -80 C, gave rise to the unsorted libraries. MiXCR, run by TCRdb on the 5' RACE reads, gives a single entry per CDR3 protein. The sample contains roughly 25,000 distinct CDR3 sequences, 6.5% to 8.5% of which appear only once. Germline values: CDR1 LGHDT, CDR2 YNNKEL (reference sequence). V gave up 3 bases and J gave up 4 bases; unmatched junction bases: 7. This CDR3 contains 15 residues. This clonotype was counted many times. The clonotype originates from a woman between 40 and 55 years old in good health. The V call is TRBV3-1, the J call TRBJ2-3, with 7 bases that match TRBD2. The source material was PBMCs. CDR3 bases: TGTGCCAGCAGCCAGGGGGGAGGGCCCGCAGATACGCAGTATTTT. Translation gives CASSQGGGPADTQYF.